Included here is one T cell receptor beta chain sequence, with context. Methods used by the authors: Reference gene primer amplification gave estimated nucleated cell counts. The repertoire was sequenced with immunoSEQ multiplex PCR; TCRdb's copy has only in-frame clones and lacks some. The DNA gave D and trimming, while V, J and clone size come from that table. The table has more than 250,000 clones, around 83% seen once. The CDR3 is 16 amino acids. V gave up 3 bases and J gave up 2 bases, with 13 bases separating them. The germline V gene encodes CDR1 SNHLY and CDR2 FYNNEI. This entry comes from a study of blood T cell repertoires in COVID-19. About the research overall: Acute-phase and convalescent COVID-19 samples originated in the United States, Italy and Spain. From T cells, B-cell-depleted T cells, or PBMCs came the material, which was cDNA or gDNA.

This clonotype originated in a woman aged 50 to 60 with acute or convalescent COVID-19. The chain recombines TRBV2 with TRBJ2-2; TRBD2 might be the D (6 bases). Sequenced: peripheral blood. CDR3 amino acids: CASSDPGLANTGELFF. The CDR3 nucleotides are TGTGCCAGCAGTGATCCGGGACTCGCTAACACCGGGGAGCTGTTTTTT.